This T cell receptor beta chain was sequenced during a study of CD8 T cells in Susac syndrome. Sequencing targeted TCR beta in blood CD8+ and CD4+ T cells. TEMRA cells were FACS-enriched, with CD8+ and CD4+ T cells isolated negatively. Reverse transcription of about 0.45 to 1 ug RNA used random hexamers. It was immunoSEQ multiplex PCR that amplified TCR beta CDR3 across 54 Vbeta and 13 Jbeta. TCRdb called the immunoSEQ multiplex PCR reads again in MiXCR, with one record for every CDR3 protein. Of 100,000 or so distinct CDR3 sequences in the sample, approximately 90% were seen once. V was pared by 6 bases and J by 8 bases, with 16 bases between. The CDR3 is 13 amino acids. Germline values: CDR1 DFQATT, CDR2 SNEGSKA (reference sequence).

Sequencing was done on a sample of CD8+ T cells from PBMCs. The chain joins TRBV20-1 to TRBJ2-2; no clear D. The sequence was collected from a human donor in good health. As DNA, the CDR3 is TGCAGTGCCCCGGACCTCCTTCTTGGGGAGCTGTTTTTT. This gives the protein CSAPDLLLGELFF.